The 12 T cell receptor beta chains below come from one sample, sequenced in a study of T cell repertoires in cytomegalovirus infection. No antigen has been assigned to these receptors. MiXCR was run by TCRdb on the reads, yielding one entry per CDR3 protein. There are fewer than 950,000 distinct CDR3 sequences in the sample; 30% to 35% occur only once, and around 12% lies in the top ten. This material consisted of cultured CD8+ T cells from PBMCs, taken from culture after CMV antigen stimulation. The origin of the receptors is a human donor in good health (CMV status not recorded). Some clones in this sample may be carry-over from other donors' samples.

The genes are TRBV19 and TRBJ2-3, with 7 bases matching TRBD2. This CDR3 is built from 18 residues. The germline V gene encodes CDR1 LNHDA and CDR2 SQIVND (reference sequence). V shed 6 bases and J 4 bases; nucleotides not matched to a gene: 19. For the CDR3, the DNA is TGTGCCAGTAGCCTCCCACCCCCCGGGGGTGGGAGGGCAGATACGCAGTATTTT. This sequence encodes CASSLPPPGGGRADTQYF.

This clonotype was seen once. This chain joins TRBV4-2 and TRBJ1-3; D is uncertain. Trimming left V 1 base short and J 8 bases short, with 6 bases between. The CDR3 is made up of 12 amino acids. CDR1 is LGHNA and CDR2 is YNFKEQ in the germline V gene. In DNA form, the CDR3 reads TGTGCCAGCAGCCAAGTTGAAGACACCATATATTTT. Residues: CASSQVEDTIYF.

V and J are TRBV6-1 and TRBJ1-2; D perhaps matches TRBD1 (6 bases). Between the trimmed V and J ends, which lost 3 bases and 8 bases, there was a span of 13 bases. This CDR3 is 13 amino acids long. Germline lookup yields CDR1 MNHNS and CDR2 SASEGT. As DNA, the CDR3 is TGTGCCAGCAGTGAGCTGGGGGCGGGAGGCTACACCTTC. Translating it yields CASSELGAGGYTF.

The CDR3 reads CASTWTGTNEKLFF. The CDR3 DNA follows: TGTGCCAGCACCTGGACAGGAACAAATGAAAAACTGTTTTTT. The chain links TRBV3-1 to TRBJ1-4; 7 bases match TRBD1. In germline, CDR1 is LGHDT, CDR2 YNNKEL (reference sequence). V lost 7 bases and J lost 5; bases outside the gene matches: 7. This CDR3 is 14 amino acids long. Supplemented by reference TRBV3-1 and TRBJ1-4, the full variable domain reads DTAVSQTPKYLVTQMGNDKSIKCEQNLGHDTMYWYKQDSKKFLKIMFSYNNKELIINETVPNRFSPKSPDKAHLNLHINSLELGDSAVYFCASTWTGTNEKLFFGSGTQLSVL.

This chain joins TRBV6-6 and TRBJ1-2; TRBD1 matches 10 bases. CDR3 length: 16 amino acids. Germline V lookup: CDR1 MNHNY, CDR2 SVGAGI (reference sequence). V trimming: 0 bases; J trimming: 3 bases; junction bases outside the gene matches: 4. The DNA for the CDR3 is TGTGCCAGCAGTTACTCCCGACAGGGGGCTGACTATGGCTACACCTTC. Its translation is CASSYSRQGADYGYTF.

This clonotype has just a few counts. This chain connects TRBV19 to TRBJ1-2, with D possibly being TRBD1 (6 bases). CDR1 is LNHDA and CDR2 is SQIVND in the germline V gene (reference sequence). The V and J ends lost 5 bases and 2 bases respectively, with 12 bases between them. This CDR3 contains 14 residues. The CDR3 sequence is CASSVDQGNYGYTF. The CDR3 nucleotides read TGTGCCAGTAGTGTCGACCAGGGGAACTATGGCTACACCTTC.

This clonotype was counted a few times. V and J are TRBV28 and TRBJ2-1; TRBD1 is a possible D gene (5 bases). This CDR3 region has 13 residues. The germline V gene encodes CDR1 MDHEN and CDR2 SYDVKM. Trimming stripped 9 bases from V and 6 bases from J, with 15 bases between. The CDR3 protein is CASFARAVNEQFF. In DNA form, the CDR3 reads TGTGCCAGTTTCGCCAGGGCTGTCAATGAGCAGTTCTTC.

This chain connects TRBV7-2 to TRBJ1-1; D gene ambiguous. Germline-derived CDR1 and CDR2 are SGHTA and FQGNSA. V lost 5 bases and J 1 base, leaving 14 bases between the germline ends. This CDR3 comprises 15 residues. This CDR3 reads CASSPRSAGNTEAFF. The CDR3 DNA is TGTGCCAGCAGCCCCCGGTCGGCAGGGAACACTGAAGCTTTCTTT.

The chain recombines TRBV7-9 with TRBJ2-1; D perhaps matches TRBD1 (6 bases). The CDR3 contains 13 residues. Deletions cut 8 bases from V and 8 bases from J, with 16 bases between. Per the germline V gene, CDR1 is SEHNR and CDR2 is FQNEAQ (reference sequence). The CDR3 DNA is TGTGCCAGCCCGGGACACCCTGGCCATGAGCAGTTCTTC. Its protein product is CASPGHPGHEQFF. Full variable domain (missing parts from reference TRBV7-9 and TRBJ2-1): DTGVSQNPRHKITKRGQNVTFRCDPISEHNRLYWYRQTLGQGPEFLTYFQNEAQLEKSRLLSDRFSAERPKGSFSTLEIQRTEQGDSAMYLCASPGHPGHEQFFGPGTRLTVL.

This chain links TRBV19 with TRBJ1-2; possibly TRBD1 for D (5 bases). CDR1 is LNHDA, CDR2 SQIVND, per germline (reference sequence). V dropped 9 bases and J dropped 7 bases, with 12 bases sitting between them. The CDR3 totals 11 residues. The CDR3 DNA follows: TGTGCCAGCAGGGAGGCGCGTGGCTACACCTTC. As protein: CASREARGYTF.

In this sample, this clonotype turned up a few times. The chain joins TRBV12-3 or TRBV12-4 to TRBJ2-2, with D unresolved. Trimming removed 3 bases from V and 7 bases from J, with 9 bases in between. There are 13 residues in the CDR3. CDR3 coding DNA: TGTGCCAGCAGTTTTATGAAGGGCGGGGAGCTGTTTTTT. This gives the protein CASSFMKGGELFF.

This clonotype was observed a handful of times. This chain joins TRBV27 and TRBJ1-1; D is possibly TRBD1 (6 bases). The CDR3 is made up of 18 amino acids. Looked up from germline, CDR1 is MNHEY and CDR2 is SMNVEV (reference sequence). Trimming stripped 2 bases from V and 3 bases from J, with 22 bases between. This chain's CDR3 is CASSLTVPGVGGDTEAFF. CDR3 nucleotides: TGTGCCAGCAGTTTAACGGTCCCAGGGGTTGGAGGGGACACTGAAGCTTTCTTT.